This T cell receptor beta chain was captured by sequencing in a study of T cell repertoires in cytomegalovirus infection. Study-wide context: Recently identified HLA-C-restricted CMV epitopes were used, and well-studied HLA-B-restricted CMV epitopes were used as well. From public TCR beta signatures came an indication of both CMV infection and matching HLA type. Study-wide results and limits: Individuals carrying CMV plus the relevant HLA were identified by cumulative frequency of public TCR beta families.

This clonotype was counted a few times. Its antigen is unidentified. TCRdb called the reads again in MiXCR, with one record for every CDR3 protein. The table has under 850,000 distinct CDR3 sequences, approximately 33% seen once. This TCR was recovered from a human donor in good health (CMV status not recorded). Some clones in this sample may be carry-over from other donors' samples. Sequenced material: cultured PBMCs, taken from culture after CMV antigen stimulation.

CDR3 DNA: TGTGCCAGTAGTGAAGCGGGAGGGTTGGGCGAGCAGTACTTC. This codes for CASSEAGGLGEQYF. V and J are TRBV19 and TRBJ2-7; TRBD2 matches 10 bases. The germline V gene encodes CDR1 LNHDA and CDR2 SQIVND (reference sequence). CDR3 size: 14 residues. V lost 5 bases and J lost 6; bases outside the gene matches: 7.